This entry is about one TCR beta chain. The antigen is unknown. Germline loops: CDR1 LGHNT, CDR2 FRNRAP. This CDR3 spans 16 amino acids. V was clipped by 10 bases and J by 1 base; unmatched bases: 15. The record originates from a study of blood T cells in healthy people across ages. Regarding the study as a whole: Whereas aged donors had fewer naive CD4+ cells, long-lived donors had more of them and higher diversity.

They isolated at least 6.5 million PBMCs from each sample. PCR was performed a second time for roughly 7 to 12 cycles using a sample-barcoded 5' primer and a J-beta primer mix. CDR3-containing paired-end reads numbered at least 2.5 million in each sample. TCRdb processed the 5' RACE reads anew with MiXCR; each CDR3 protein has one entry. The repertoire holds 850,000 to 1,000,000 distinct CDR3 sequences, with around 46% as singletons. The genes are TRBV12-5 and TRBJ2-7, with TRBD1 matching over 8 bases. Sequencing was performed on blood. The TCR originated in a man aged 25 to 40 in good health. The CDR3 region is CATGTGAFPKSYEQYF. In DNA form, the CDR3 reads TGTGCTACTGGGACAGGTGCCTTCCCCAAATCCTACGAGCAGTACTTC.